This T cell receptor beta chain was obtained from a study of blood T cell repertoires in COVID-19. The overall study: T cells, B-cell-depleted T cells, or PBMCs supplied cDNA or gDNA.

Per the germline V gene, CDR1 is DFQATT and CDR2 is SNEGSKA (reference sequence). This CDR3 is built from 15 residues. V lost 3 bases, J lost 3 bases, and 6 bases stayed unmatched. Original data processing: Amplification from reference gene primers served as the basis for estimated nucleated cell counts. TCRdb's table, derived via immunoSEQ multiplex PCR, lists solely in-frame clones and lacks some. V and J calls plus clone size are reproduced from that table; the DNA served to infer D and trimming. Of approximately 85,000 clones listed, approximately 75% are singletons. The origin of this receptor is a human donor in a cohort sampled during active COVID-19. The chain employs TRBV20-1 and TRBJ1-5, with 9 nucleotides matching TRBD1. Sequenced sample: peripheral blood. The CDR3 coding sequence is TGCAGTGCTAGTCGGACAGGGGTCTCCAATCAGCCCCAGCATTTT. This codes for CSASRTGVSNQPQHF.